Listed below are T cell receptor beta chains from one sample, sequenced in a study of T cells in localized non-small cell lung cancer. Sequencing used immunoSEQ multiplex PCR; TCRdb keeps in-frame clones, though not all of them. The table has around 54,000 clones, roughly 88% seen once; the top ten hold 15% to 20%. This material consisted of peripheral blood, taken before any cancer treatment. These receptor sequences come from a male donor aged 60 or over with stage III squamous cell lung carcinoma. CDR3s include the opening cysteine and the closing phenylalanine or tryptophan. The order of the fields is V gene, D gene, J gene, clone size, CDR3 DNA, CDR3 protein. A D gene is named only where the DNA matches it firmly. Some rows mark clone size as missing; the rest say once, few, many or name a class of expanded clone.

TRBV7-6	TRBD2	TRBJ2-1	few	TGTGCCAGCAGCACGGGACTATTCTACAATGAGCAGTTCTTC	CASSTGLFYNEQFF
TRBV19	TRBD1	TRBJ1-5	-	TGTGCCAGTAGTGGGACAGGCAATCAGCCCCAGCATTTT	CASSGTGNQPQHF
TRBV18	-	TRBJ1-1	-	TGTGCCAGCTCACCATCCCCCCTTGCAGCTTTCTTT	CASSPSPLAAFF
TRBV7-2	-	TRBJ1-4	-	TGTGCCAGCAGCTTAGCTGCTCAGGGCCAAAATGAAAAACTGTTTTTT	CASSLAAQGQNEKLFF
TRBV6-5	-	TRBJ1-3	-	TGTGCCAGCAGTCCCCCTGGCGGAAACACCATATATTTT	CASSPPGGNTIYF
TRBV20-1	-	TRBJ2-3	-	TGCAGCGCGGAACGAGAGGATACGCAGTATTTT	CSAEREDTQYF
TRBV7-9	TRBD1	TRBJ2-5	-	TGTGCCAGCAGCTTAGAGGGGACAGGGGTCCTGGAGACCCAGTACTTC	CASSLEGTGVLETQYF
TRBV30	TRBD1	TRBJ2-7	once	TGTGCCTGGAAACTTGGACAGGGGGCTTCGGGCGAGCAGTACTTC	CAWKLGQGASGEQYF
TRBV10-3	TRBD1	TRBJ1-2	-	TGTGCCATCAGTGAGGACAGGGCCTATGGCTACACCTTC	CAISEDRAYGYTF
TRBV28	-	TRBJ2-5	-	TGTGCCAGCTCGGCGGGGCGACAAGAGACCCAGTACTTC	CASSAGRQETQYF
TRBV30	-	TRBJ1-5	-	TGTGCCTGGAGTGGAGGACAGAATCAGAATCAGCCCCAGCATTTT	CAWSGGQNQNQPQHF
TRBV19	TRBD1	TRBJ1-2	-	TGTGCCAGTAGTGTGACAGGGGGCATGAACTATGGCTACACCTTC	CASSVTGGMNYGYTF
TRBV2	-	TRBJ2-7	-	TGTGCCAGCACGCGGGAAGGCTACGAGCAGTACTTC	CASTREGYEQYF
TRBV9	TRBD2	TRBJ2-1	-	TGTGCCAGCAGCGTATGGGAGACTAGCGGGAGTTTTTACAATGAGCAGTTCTTC	CASSVWETSGSFYNEQFF
TRBV5-4	-	TRBJ1-2	few	TGTGCCAGCAGCTTGGTGGGGGCATCGGGCTACACCTTC	CASSLVGASGYTF
TRBV4-1	-	TRBJ1-1	-	TGCGCCAGCAGCCAGGGGGGGGCGGGTAACACTGAAGCTTTCTTT	CASSQGGAGNTEAFF
TRBV5-1	-	TRBJ2-2	-	TGCGCCAGCAGCTTGCGGGGGGCGGCCACCGGGGAGCTGTTTTTT	CASSLRGAATGELFF
TRBV2	-	TRBJ2-5	-	TGTGCCAGCACCTTAGGGCAGGTCACCTGGGAGACCCAGTACTTC	CASTLGQVTWETQYF
TRBV6-5	TRBD1	TRBJ1-5	once	TGTGCCAGCAGATCGACAGGGACAAATCAGCCCCAGCATTTT	CASRSTGTNQPQHF
TRBV11-2	TRBD2	TRBJ2-5	-	TGTGCCAGCAGCAACGGACTAGCGGGAGTTGAGACCCAGTACTTC	CASSNGLAGVETQYF
TRBV11-2	-	TRBJ2-2	-	TGTGCCAGCAGCTTTGACGTCACCGGGGAGCTGTTTTTT	CASSFDVTGELFF
TRBV7-8	-	TRBJ1-1	-	TGTGCCAGCAGCTTTGGTTCGGGACCGCTTCTCTTT	CASSFGSGPLLF
TRBV10-2	-	TRBJ1-5	few	TGCGCCAGCAGTGAGTCGCGAAGCCAGCCCCAGCATTTT	CASSESRSQPQHF
TRBV14	-	TRBJ1-2	few	TGTGCCAGCAGCCAAGAAGCGGTGTTAGGGTATGGCTACACCTTC	CASSQEAVLGYGYTF
TRBV5-6	TRBD1	TRBJ2-3	-	TGTGCCAGCAGCTCGCCGGGACAGAGCACAGATACGCAGTATTTT	CASSSPGQSTDTQYF
TRBV2	-	TRBJ1-2	-	TGTGCCAGCAGTGAATACGGCAGCGACTATGGCTACACCTTC	CASSEYGSDYGYTF
TRBV10-3	-	TRBJ2-7	-	TGTGCCATCAGAGGGCAGGCGGGGCAGTACTTC	CAIRGQAGQYF
TRBV19	TRBD2	TRBJ2-3	-	TGTGCCAGTAGTATCCCTAGCGGGGGGTCCACAGATACGCAGTATTTT	CASSIPSGGSTDTQYF
TRBV7-9	TRBD1	TRBJ2-1	-	TGTGCCAGCAGCCAGGAAGGACAGGGCTTATACAATGAGCAGTTCTTC	CASSQEGQGLYNEQFF
TRBV7-3	-	TRBJ2-3	-	TGTGCCAGCAGCTTAGGCGGGTTCGCAGATACGCAGTATTTT	CASSLGGFADTQYF
TRBV13	TRBD1	TRBJ1-1	-	TGTGCCAGCAGCCTCCGTATATACCGACAGGGTATGAACACTGAAGCTTTCTTT	CASSLRIYRQGMNTEAFF